The 10 T cell receptor beta chains below come from one sample, sequenced in a study of blood T cell repertoires in COVID-19. Clones were read by immunoSEQ multiplex PCR, and TCRdb kept only the in-frame ones, dropping some. The sample yields 85,000 to 90,000 clones, about 90% seen once. Sequenced sample: peripheral blood. These receptors all stem from a human donor in a cohort sampled during active COVID-19.

The sample holds a few counts of this clone. The rearrangement links TRBV30 to TRBJ1-6, with TRBD1 as a possible D gene (6 bases). V was clipped by 3 bases and J by 14 bases, with 17 bases between them. This CDR3 contains 13 residues. Germline V lookup: CDR1 GTSNPN, CDR2 SVGIG (reference sequence). The CDR3 sequence is CAWSARTAAALHF. CDR3 in DNA: TGTGCCTGGAGCGCTCGGACAGCCGCGGCCCTCCACTTT.

This clone is a singleton in its sample. This rearrangement joins TRBV7-9 to TRBJ1-4; 9 positions match TRBD1. The CDR3 extends over 16 amino acids. Looked up from germline, CDR1 is SEHNR and CDR2 is FQNEAQ (reference sequence). The junction had 9 bases not matched to a gene; V was cut back by 5 bases and J by 5 bases. CDR3 loop: CASSPRAGTGNEKLFF. The DNA for the CDR3 is TGTGCCAGCAGCCCCAGGGCCGGGACAGGGAATGAAAAACTGTTTTTT.

This clone was counted once. The chain employs TRBV5-8 and TRBJ2-2; 11 nucleotides align to TRBD2. Unmatched junction bases numbered 4, after V lost 5 bases and J lost 4 bases. Germline-derived CDR1 and CDR2 are SGHTS and YDEGEE. CDR3 length: 15 residues. This CDR3 is CASSRGLAATGELFF. The CDR3 nucleotides are TGTGCCAGCAGTCGGGGACTAGCGGCCACCGGGGAGCTGTTTTTT.

This clone was picked up a small number of times. This chain joins TRBV7-9 and TRBJ1-2, with TRBD1 matching over 7 bases. The CDR3 is 12 residues long. Germline V lookup: CDR1 SEHNR, CDR2 FQNEAQ (reference sequence). Germline trimming cut 5 bases from V and 6 bases from J; bases unmatched to any gene: 3. CDR3 amino acids: CASSDRADGYTF. The CDR3 bases are TGTGCCAGCAGCGACAGGGCTGATGGCTACACCTTC.

This clone was seen a few times. The V and J genes are TRBV10-3 and TRBJ1-1, with 9 positions matching TRBD1. This CDR3 spans 16 amino acids. Germline CDR1 reads ENHRY; CDR2 reads SYGVKD. The trim removed 6 bases at V and 1 base at J, leaving 9 bases unmatched. CDR3: CAIRPGTGKWNTEAFF. CDR3 DNA sequence: TGTGCCATCAGGCCCGGGACAGGGAAATGGAACACTGAAGCTTTCTTT.

The V gene is TRBV3-1 (or the pseudogene TRBV3-2), the J gene TRBJ2-3; 10 bases agree with TRBD2. The CDR3 sequence is 14 residues long. The V and J ends lost 7 bases and 13 bases, in that order; junction bases with no gene match: 14. Per germline, CDR1 LGHDT and CDR2 YNNKEL (reference sequence). The CDR3 protein is CASKWTSGGGQEYF. The CDR3 DNA sequence: TGTGCCAGCAAGTGGACTAGCGGAGGGGGCCAGGAGTATTTT.

This clone was counted a few times. J is TRBJ2-5 and V is TRBV6-6, with TRBD1 as a possible D gene (6 bases). Germline-derived CDR1 and CDR2 are MNHNY and SVGAGI (reference sequence). The germline V and J ends were trimmed by 2 bases and 5 bases, with 12 bases remaining between them. CDR3 length: 14 amino acids. The CDR3 region has the DNA TGTGCCAGCAGTTACCCCGACAGGAGTGAGACCCAGTACTTC. Amino acid sequence: CASSYPDRSETQYF.

The rearrangement links TRBV7-2 to TRBJ1-6; D gene ambiguous. The length of the CDR3 is 15 residues. Per the germline V gene, CDR1 is SGHTA and CDR2 is FQGNSA. V shed 3 bases and J shed 0 bases, with 6 bases lying between them. The DNA of the CDR3 is TGTGCCAGCAGCTTGACTAGCTCCTATAATTCACCCCTCCACTTT. Translating it yields CASSLTSSYNSPLHF.

This rearrangement joins TRBV19 to TRBJ2-7; 8 nucleotides match TRBD1. Looked up from germline, CDR1 is LNHDA and CDR2 is SQIVND (reference sequence). V dropped 8 bases and J dropped 5; count of bases not matched to a gene: 17. The CDR3 is 16 amino acids. CDR3 in amino acids: CASSWDFGTGQNEQYF. Here the CDR3 DNA reads TGTGCCAGTTCCTGGGATTTTGGGACAGGCCAGAACGAGCAGTACTTC.

This chain uses TRBV4-1 with TRBJ2-3, with TRBD2 matching over 11 bases. The V segment lost 3 bases and the J segment 2 bases; nucleotides outside the gene matches: 4. CDR3 size: 16 residues. Germline-derived CDR1 and CDR2 are MGHRA and YSYEKL. The CDR3 region is CASSHRLAGLTDTQYF. Written as DNA, the CDR3 is TGCGCCAGCAGCCACCGACTAGCGGGACTCACAGATACGCAGTATTTT.